This paragraph reports one T cell receptor beta chain. The length of the CDR3 is 15 residues. Per germline, CDR1 LNHDA and CDR2 SQIVND (reference sequence). The trim removed 7 bases at V and 4 bases at J, leaving 7 bases unmatched. The protocol was immunoSEQ multiplex PCR, while the TCRdb copy is restricted to in-frame clones and leaves out a portion. Of 55,000 to 70,000 clones listed, around 93% are singletons. This entry comes from a study of T cells after somatic rescue of genetic block. The rearrangement uses TRBV19 and TRBJ2-1; 10 bases match TRBD2. The TCR comes from a man in his forties. Sequences were obtained from peripheral blood mononuclear cells (PBMCs). CDR3 in DNA: TGTGCCAGTACCTCGCCTAGCGGGGGATACAATGAGCAGTTCTTC. Its protein is CASTSPSGGYNEQFF.